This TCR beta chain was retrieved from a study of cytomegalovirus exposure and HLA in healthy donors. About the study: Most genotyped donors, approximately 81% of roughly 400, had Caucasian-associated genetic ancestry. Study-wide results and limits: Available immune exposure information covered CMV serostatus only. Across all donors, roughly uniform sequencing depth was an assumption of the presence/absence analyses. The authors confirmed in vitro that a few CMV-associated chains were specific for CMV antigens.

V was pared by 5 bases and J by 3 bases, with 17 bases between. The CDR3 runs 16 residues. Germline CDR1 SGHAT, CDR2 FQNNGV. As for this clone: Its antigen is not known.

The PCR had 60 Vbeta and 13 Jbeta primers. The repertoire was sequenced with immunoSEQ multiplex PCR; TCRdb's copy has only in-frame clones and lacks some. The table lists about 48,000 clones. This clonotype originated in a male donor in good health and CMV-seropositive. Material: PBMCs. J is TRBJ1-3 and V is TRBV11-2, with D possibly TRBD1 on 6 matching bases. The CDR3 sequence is CASSLGGGAGGNTIYF. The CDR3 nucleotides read TGTGCCAGCAGCCTCGGGGGGGGCGCAGGTGGAAACACCATATATTTT. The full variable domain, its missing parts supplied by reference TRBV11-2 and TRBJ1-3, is EAGVAQSPRYKIIEKRQSVAFWCNPISGHATLYWYQQILGQGPKLLIQFQNNGVVDDSQLPKDRFSAERLKGVDSTLKIQPAKLEDSAVYLCASSLGGGAGGNTIYFGEGSWLTVV.